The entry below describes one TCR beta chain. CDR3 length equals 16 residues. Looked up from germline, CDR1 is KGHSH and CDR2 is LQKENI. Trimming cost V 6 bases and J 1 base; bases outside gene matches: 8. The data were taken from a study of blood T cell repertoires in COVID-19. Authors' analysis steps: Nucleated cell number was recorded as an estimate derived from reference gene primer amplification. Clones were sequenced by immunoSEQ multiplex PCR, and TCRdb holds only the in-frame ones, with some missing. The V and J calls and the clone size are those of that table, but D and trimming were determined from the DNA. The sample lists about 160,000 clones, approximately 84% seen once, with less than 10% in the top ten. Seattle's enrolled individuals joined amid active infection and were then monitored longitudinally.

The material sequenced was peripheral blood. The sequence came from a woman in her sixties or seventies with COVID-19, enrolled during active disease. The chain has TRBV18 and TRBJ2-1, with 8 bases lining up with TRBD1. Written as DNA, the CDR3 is TGTGCCAGCTCGCGTCAGGGGGCAGGGTCCTACAATGAGCAGTTCTTC. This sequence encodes CASSRQGAGSYNEQFF.